This T cell receptor (beta chain) was profiled in a study of blood T cell repertoires in COVID-19. CDR1 is SGDLS and CDR2 is YYNGEE in the germline V gene. CDR3 length: 15 amino acids. With V trimmed by 0 bases and J by 7 bases, 6 bases remained unmatched. Method: immunoSEQ multiplex PCR; TCRdb's copy keeps in-frame clones and lacks some. The sample has under 80,000 clones; approximately 86% are singletons. Input material: peripheral blood. The receptor's source is a man aged 65-85 years with acute or convalescent COVID-19. The chain is built from TRBV9 and TRBJ1-2; 10 bases line up with TRBD1. The CDR3 DNA sequence: TGTGCCAGCAGCGTAGCCGGGGACAGGGGAAGTGGCTACACCTTC. This codes for CASSVAGDRGSGYTF.